The entry that follows covers one TCR beta chain sequence. Its specificity is unknown. Per the germline V gene, CDR1 is SGHAT and CDR2 is FQNNGV. V dropped 2 bases and J dropped 2 bases, with 13 bases sitting between them. CDR3 length: 15 amino acids. TCRdb reprocessed the RT-PCR reads via MiXCR and lists one record per CDR3 protein. Among roughly 6,000 distinct CDR3 sequences listed, approximately 70% were seen once. This record comes from a study of yellow fever vaccine responses in identical twins. The study's findings and limits: Convergence reportedly seemed to mark part of the twins' vaccine T cell response, with personalization marking the rest.

The source of this sequence is a woman aged 18-29 years who received the yellow fever vaccine. The chain is built from TRBV11-2 and TRBJ2-7, with a tentative D call TRBD1 (6 bases). Here the sequenced sample was T cells from blood (PBMCs), unsorted or a sorted subset (not recorded which), taken before or after yellow fever vaccination (not recorded which). Written as DNA, the CDR3 is TGTGCCAGCAGCTTATTCGCAGGGGCTACCTACGAGCAGTACTTC. This gives the protein CASSLFAGATYEQYF.